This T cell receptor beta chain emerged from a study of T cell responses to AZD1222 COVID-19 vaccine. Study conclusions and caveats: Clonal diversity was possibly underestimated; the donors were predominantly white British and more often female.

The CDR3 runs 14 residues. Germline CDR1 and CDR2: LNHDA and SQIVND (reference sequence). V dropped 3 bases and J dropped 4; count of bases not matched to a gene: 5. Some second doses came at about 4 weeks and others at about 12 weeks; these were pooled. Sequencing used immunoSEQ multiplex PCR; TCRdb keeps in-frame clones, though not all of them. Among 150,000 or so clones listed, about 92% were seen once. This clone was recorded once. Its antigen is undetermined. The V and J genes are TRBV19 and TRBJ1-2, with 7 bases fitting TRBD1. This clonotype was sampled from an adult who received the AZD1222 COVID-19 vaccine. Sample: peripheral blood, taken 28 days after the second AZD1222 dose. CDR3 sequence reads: CASSIRQGGYGYTF. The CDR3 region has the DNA TGTGCCAGTAGTATTCGACAGGGCGGCTATGGCTACACCTTC.